This TCR beta chain originates from a study of T-cell reconstitution after alpha-beta-depleted transplantation in children. Within the sample, this clonotype is medium-sized. During its preparation, the TCRbeta library received unique molecular identifiers. From the PCR reads, TCRdb called clonotypes with MiXCR, one entry per CDR3 protein. Of 6,500 to 10,000 distinct CDR3 sequences in the sample, about 30% were seen once. Germline CDR1 is MNHNS and CDR2 is SASEGT. The CDR3 extends over 13 amino acids. With 2 bases removed from V and 9 bases from J, the gap between germline ends came to 11 bases. The chain combines TRBV6-1 with TRBJ1-5; TRBD1 might be the D (5 bases). Sequenced material: peripheral blood, taken 60 days after TCRalphabeta/CD19-depleted stem cell transplant. The TCR comes from a boy in the first two years of life who had a stem cell transplant for SCID, so the T cells may come from the graft donor. CDR3 amino acids: CASSEQGDGPQHF. The CDR3 DNA reads as TGTGCCAGCAGTGAACAGGGTGACGGGCCCCAGCATTTT.